The T cell receptor beta chain described here comes from a study of T cell responses to AZD1222 COVID-19 vaccine. In the study overall: Second-dose timings of about 4 or about 12 weeks were pooled. The study, taken as a whole, reports: Variant regions that are unmutated are reportedly the target of nearly half of spike-specific TCRs. The study sampled repertoires only after the peak T cell response.

On this clone itself: The antigen remains unidentified.

CDR3 length: 14 residues. V lost 5 bases and J lost 7, with 20 bases in between. Germline CDR1 and CDR2: SQVTM and ANQGSEA. Measured with immunoSEQ multiplex PCR; TCRdb has only the in-frame clones, and not every one. The sample carries 110,000 to 150,000 clones, 88% recorded once. The sequence derives from an adult in good health. The input for sequencing was peripheral blood, taken on day 0 of AZD1222 vaccination. This sequence joins TRBV29-1 and TRBJ1-2, with no clear D. The CDR3 sequence is CSVPQVLKMGGYTF. The CDR3 coding sequence is TGCAGCGTTCCGCAGGTGCTTAAGATGGGTGGCTACACCTTC.